The 9 T cell receptor beta chains below all came from one sample that was sequenced in a study of identical twins (TCRdb year 2016). The library was produced with 5' RACE. TCRdb records Illumina HiSeq 2000 as the sequencer. Clones were called with MiXCR by TCRdb after fastp trimmed the public reads at Q25, and only in-frame beta chains were retained. Every distinct CDR3 protein forms one entry, paired with its most common genes and DNA. This sample is represented by around 570,000 distinct CDR3 sequences; approximately 10% of them were singletons. Around 3.2% of the sample is in the top ten clones. This same sample was also part of a study on yellow fever vaccine responses in identical twins.

Sequencing used PBMCs. Receptors were obtained from a woman aged 18 to 35 in good health.

The chain employs TRBV7-9 and TRBJ2-1; 7 positions agree with TRBD2. This CDR3 has 14 residues. CDR1 and CDR2 (germline): SEHNR, FQNEAQ (reference sequence). The V segment lost 2 bases and the J segment 5 bases; nucleotides outside the gene matches: 3. CDR3 nucleotides: TGTGCCAGCAGCTTACCGGGAGGTGACAATGAGCAGTTCTTC. Translating it yields CASSLPGGDNEQFF.

The chain carries TRBV5-1 and TRBJ2-1; 8 bases match TRBD2. The V and J ends lost 5 bases and 0 bases, in that order; junction bases with no gene match: 4. The CDR3 length is 15 residues. Germline CDR1 and CDR2: SGHRS and YFSETQ. The CDR3 region is CASRVSGTSYNEQFF. The CDR3 nucleotides are TGCGCCAGCAGGGTTAGCGGGACCTCCTACAATGAGCAGTTCTTC.

The table lists this clonotype with a few counts. The chain joins TRBV20-1 to TRBJ2-7; a possible D gene is TRBD2 (5 bases). The CDR3 has 12 residues. V was pared by 5 bases and J by 4 bases, with 12 bases between. Germline assignment: CDR1 DFQATT and CDR2 SNEGSKA (reference sequence). The CDR3 region has the DNA TGCAGTGCTCCTCGGACGGGATACGAGCAGTACTTC. Residues: CSAPRTGYEQYF.

This clonotype came up a few times. This chain links TRBV12-3 or TRBV12-4 with TRBJ2-5; D is ambiguous. With 4 bases removed from V and 2 bases from J, the gap between germline ends came to 8 bases. CDR3 length: 13 residues. CDR3 nucleotides: TGTGCCAGCAGTTGGAGTTATCAAGAGACCCAGTACTTC. Translated: CASSWSYQETQYF.

The rearrangement joins TRBV28 to TRBJ2-7; TRBD1 or TRBD2 may be the D gene (5 bases each). Trimming removed 4 bases from V and 5 bases from J, with 18 bases in between. The CDR3 length is 15 residues. Germline-derived CDR1 and CDR2 are MDHEN and SYDVKM. CDR3 region: CASSSLGAGRHEQYF. In DNA, the CDR3 is TGTGCCAGCAGTTCCCTCGGGGCAGGGCGACACGAGCAGTACTTC.

This clonotype was detected only a few times. The chain links TRBV6-2 or TRBV6-3 to TRBJ2-1, with no clear D. Trimming cost V 6 bases and J 4 bases, with 7 bases left between them. CDR3 size: 12 residues. Germline CDR1 reads MNHEY; CDR2 reads SVGEGT. CDR3 bases: TGTGCCAGCAGAGTCAGTTACAATGAGCAGTTCTTC. It yields the protein CASRVSYNEQFF.

This clonotype came up a few times. DNA for the CDR3: TGTGCCACCAGCCGCGGGACTAGCGGGGACGAGCAGTACTTC. It codes for CATSRGTSGDEQYF. The gene calls are TRBV15 and TRBJ2-7; 13 bases match TRBD2. The CDR3 is made up of 14 amino acids. After removal of 5 bases from V and 5 bases from J, the junction contained 3 bases not matched to a gene. Germline loops: CDR1 LNHNV, CDR2 YYDKDF (reference sequence). The whole variable domain, filled in from reference TRBV15 and TRBJ2-7, reads DAMVIQNPRYQVTQFGKPVTLSCSQTLNHNVMYWYQQKSSQAPKLLFHYYDKDFNNEADTPDNFQSRRPNTSFCFLDIRSPGLGDTAMYLCATSRGTSGDEQYFGPGTRLTVT.

This clonotype was counted a few times. The CDR3 sequence is CASSLGTGLSNQPQHF. The CDR3 region has the DNA TGTGCCAGCAGTTTGGGGACAGGATTAAGCAATCAGCCCCAGCATTTT. V is TRBV28 and J is TRBJ1-5; TRBD1 matches at 8 bases. The germline gives CDR1 MDHEN, CDR2 SYDVKM. Trimming cost V 3 bases and J 1 base; bases outside gene matches: 5. CDR3 length equals 16 residues.

The CDR3 is CASSPSGGGLSAYGYTF. The CDR3 DNA reads TGTGCCAGCAGCCCGTCCGGGGGGGGCTTGAGCGCCTATGGCTACACCTTC. The rearrangement links TRBV3-1 to TRBJ1-2, with D tentatively TRBD1 (6 bases). The V gene's germline CDR1 is LGHDT and CDR2 YNNKEL (reference sequence). V lost 4 bases, J lost 4 bases, and 22 bases lay in between. The CDR3 totals 17 residues.